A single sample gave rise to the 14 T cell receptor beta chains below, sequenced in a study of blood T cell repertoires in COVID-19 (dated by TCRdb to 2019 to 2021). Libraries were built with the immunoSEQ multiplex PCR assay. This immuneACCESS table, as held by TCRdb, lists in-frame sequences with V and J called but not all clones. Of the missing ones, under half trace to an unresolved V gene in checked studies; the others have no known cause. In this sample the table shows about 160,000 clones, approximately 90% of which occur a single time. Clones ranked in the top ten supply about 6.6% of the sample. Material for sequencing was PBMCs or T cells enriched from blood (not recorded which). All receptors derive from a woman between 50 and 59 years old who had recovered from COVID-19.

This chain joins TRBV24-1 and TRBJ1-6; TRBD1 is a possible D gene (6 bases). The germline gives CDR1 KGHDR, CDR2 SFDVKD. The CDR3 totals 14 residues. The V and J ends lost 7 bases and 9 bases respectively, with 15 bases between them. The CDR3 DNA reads TGTGCCACCAGCGCACAGGGTTTCGGTTCACCCCTCCACTTT. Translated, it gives CATSAQGFGSPLHF.

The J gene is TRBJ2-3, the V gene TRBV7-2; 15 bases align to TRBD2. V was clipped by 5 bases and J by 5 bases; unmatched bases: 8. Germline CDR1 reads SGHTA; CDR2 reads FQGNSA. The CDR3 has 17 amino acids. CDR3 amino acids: CASSPWTSGGAVDTQYF. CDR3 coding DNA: TGTGCCAGCAGCCCGTGGACTAGCGGGGGGGCCGTAGATACGCAGTATTTT.

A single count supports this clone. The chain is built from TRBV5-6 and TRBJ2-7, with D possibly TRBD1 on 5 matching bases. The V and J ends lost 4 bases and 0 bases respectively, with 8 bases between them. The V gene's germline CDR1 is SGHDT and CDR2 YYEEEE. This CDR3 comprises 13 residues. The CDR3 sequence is CASSRQFSYEQYF. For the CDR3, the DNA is TGTGCCAGCAGCCGACAGTTCTCCTACGAGCAGTACTTC.

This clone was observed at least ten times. The CDR3 DNA is TGTGCCAGCAGCTCCCCAGGGGATGACGGTGGAAACACCATATATTTT. This gives the protein CASSSPGDDGGNTIYF. J is TRBJ1-3 and V is TRBV7-6, with D perhaps matching TRBD1 (6 bases). CDR1 and CDR2 (germline): SGHVS, FNYEAQ. The CDR3 consists of 16 residues. The V gene lost 4 bases and the J gene lost 3 bases, with 16 bases spanning the gap.

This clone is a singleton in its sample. In nucleotides, the CDR3 is TGCGCCAGCAGCCTGCATACAGGGGGCACCTATGGCTACACCTTC. Its translation is CASSLHTGGTYGYTF. This sequence joins TRBV4-1 and TRBJ1-2; 9 bases are a match to TRBD1. The CDR3 is 15 amino acids. The junction had 7 bases not matched to a gene; V was cut back by 4 bases and J by 4 bases. Germline assignment: CDR1 MGHRA and CDR2 YSYEKL.

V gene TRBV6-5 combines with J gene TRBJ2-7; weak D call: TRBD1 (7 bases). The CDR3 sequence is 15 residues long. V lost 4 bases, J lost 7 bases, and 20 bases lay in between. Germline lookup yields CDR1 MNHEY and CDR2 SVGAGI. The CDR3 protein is CASSWNPGGSREQYF. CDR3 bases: TGTGCCAGCAGTTGGAATCCAGGGGGGTCAAGGGAGCAGTACTTC.

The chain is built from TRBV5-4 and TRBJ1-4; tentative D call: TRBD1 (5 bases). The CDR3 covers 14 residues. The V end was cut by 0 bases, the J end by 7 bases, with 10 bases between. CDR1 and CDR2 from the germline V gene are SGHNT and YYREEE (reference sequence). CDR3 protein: CASSLGQQVEKLFF. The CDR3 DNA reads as TGTGCCAGCAGCTTGGGACAGCAAGTTGAAAAACTGTTTTTT.

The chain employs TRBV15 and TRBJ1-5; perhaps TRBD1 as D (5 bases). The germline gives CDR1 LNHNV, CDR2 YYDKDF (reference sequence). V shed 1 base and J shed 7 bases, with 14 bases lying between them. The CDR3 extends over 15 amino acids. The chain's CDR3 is CATSRGGEGRQPQHF. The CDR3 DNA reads TGTGCCACCAGCAGAGGAGGGGAGGGAAGGCAGCCCCAGCATTTT.

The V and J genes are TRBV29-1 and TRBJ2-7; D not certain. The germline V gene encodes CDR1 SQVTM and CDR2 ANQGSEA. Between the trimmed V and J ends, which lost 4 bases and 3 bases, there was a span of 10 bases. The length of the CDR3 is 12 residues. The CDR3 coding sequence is TGCAGCGTTGGTGGTTTCAGCTACGAGCAGTACTTC. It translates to CSVGGFSYEQYF.

The CDR3 sequence: CASRVTGKALEQYF. The DNA for the CDR3 is TGTGCCAGCAGAGTGACAGGGAAAGCACTCGAGCAGTACTTC. The J gene is TRBJ2-7, the V gene TRBV6-5; the match to TRBD1 covers 7 bases. The CDR3 covers 14 residues. Per germline, CDR1 MNHEY and CDR2 SVGAGI. V dropped 6 bases and J dropped 6; count of bases not matched to a gene: 11.

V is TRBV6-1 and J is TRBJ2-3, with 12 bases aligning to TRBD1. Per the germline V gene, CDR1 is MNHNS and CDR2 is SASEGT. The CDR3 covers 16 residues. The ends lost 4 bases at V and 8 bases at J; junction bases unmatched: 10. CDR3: CASSVGTGGFQGTQYF. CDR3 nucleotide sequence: TGTGCCAGCAGTGTCGGGACAGGGGGCTTCCAAGGTACGCAGTATTTT.

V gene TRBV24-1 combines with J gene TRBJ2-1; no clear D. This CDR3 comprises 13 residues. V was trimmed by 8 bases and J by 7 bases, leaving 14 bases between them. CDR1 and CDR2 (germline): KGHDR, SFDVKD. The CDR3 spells CATTGFGSNEQFF. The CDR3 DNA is TGTGCCACCACCGGGTTTGGGTCAAATGAGCAGTTCTTC.

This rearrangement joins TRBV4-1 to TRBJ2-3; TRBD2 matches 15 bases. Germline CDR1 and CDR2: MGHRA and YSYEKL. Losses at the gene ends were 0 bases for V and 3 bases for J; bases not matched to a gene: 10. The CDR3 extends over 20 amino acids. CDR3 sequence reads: CASSQDPGLAGGVVTDTQYF. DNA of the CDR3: TGCGCCAGCAGCCAAGACCCCGGACTAGCGGGGGGGGTAGTAACAGATACGCAGTATTTT.

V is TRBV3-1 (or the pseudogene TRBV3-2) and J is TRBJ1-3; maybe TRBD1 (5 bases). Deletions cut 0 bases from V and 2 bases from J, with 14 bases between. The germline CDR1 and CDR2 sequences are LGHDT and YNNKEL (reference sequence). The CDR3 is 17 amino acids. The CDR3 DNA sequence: TGTGCCAGCAGCCAAGATCTTAGACGGACAACTGGAAACACCATATATTTT. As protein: CASSQDLRRTTGNTIYF.